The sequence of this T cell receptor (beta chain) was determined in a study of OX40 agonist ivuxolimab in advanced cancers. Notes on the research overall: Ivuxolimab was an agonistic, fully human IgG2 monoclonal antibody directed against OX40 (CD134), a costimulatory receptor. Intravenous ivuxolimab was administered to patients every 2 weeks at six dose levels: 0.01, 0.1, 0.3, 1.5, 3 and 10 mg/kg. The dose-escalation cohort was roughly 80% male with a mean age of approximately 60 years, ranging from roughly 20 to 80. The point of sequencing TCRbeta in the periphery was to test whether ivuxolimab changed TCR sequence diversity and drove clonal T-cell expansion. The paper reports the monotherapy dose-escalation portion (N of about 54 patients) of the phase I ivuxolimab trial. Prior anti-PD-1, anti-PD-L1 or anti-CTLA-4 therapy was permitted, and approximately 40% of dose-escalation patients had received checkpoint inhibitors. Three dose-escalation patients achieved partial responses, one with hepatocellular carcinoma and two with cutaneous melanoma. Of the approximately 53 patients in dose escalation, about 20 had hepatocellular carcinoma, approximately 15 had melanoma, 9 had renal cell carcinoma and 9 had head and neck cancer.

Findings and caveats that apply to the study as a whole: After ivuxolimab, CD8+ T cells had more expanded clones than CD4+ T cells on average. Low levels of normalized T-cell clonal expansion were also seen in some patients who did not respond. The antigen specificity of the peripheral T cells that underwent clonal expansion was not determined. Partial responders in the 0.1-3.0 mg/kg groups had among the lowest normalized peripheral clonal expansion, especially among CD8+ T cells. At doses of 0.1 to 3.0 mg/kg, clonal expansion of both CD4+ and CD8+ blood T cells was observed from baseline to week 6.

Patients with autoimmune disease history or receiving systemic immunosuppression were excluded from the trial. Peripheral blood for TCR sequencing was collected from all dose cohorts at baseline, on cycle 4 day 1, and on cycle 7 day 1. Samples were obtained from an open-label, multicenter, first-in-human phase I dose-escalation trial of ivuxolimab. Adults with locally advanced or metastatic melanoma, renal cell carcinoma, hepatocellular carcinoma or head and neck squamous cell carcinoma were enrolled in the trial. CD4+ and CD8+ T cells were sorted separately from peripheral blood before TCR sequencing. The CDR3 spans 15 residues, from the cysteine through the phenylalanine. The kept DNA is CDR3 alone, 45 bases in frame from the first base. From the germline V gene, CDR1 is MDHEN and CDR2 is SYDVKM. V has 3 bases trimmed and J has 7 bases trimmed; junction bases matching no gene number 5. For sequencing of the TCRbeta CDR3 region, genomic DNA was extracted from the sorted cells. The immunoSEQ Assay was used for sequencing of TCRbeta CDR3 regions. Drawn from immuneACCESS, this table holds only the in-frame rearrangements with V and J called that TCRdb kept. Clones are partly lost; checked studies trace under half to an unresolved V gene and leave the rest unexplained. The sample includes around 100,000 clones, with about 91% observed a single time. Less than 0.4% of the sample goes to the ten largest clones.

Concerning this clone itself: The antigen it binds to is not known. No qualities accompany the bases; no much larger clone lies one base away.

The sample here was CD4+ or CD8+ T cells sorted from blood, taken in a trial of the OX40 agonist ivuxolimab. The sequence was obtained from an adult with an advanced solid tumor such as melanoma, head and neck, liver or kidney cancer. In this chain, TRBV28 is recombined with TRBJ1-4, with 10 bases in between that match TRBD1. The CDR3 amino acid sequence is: CASSLAGTGVEKLFF. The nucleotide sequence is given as TGTGCCAGCAGTTTGGCCGGGACAGGGGTTGAAAAACTGTTTTTT.